One and the same sample provided the 28 T cell receptor beta chains below, sequenced in a study of T-cell memory formation after mild COVID-19. TCRdb passed the 5' RACE reads through MiXCR, listing each CDR3 protein once. The sample yields about 360,000 distinct CDR3 sequences, 13% to 15% seen once. The sequenced material came from PBMCs or a T cell subset sorted from them (not recorded which). Receptors originate from a man in his late teens or twenties who had mild COVID-19 (a few samples of this study predate the infection). Cell type and time point are not known.

This clonotype came up once. The chain couples TRBV29-1 to TRBJ1-3; TRBD1 might be the D (6 bases). The germline V gene encodes CDR1 SQVTM and CDR2 ANQGSEA. Trimming left V 2 bases short and J 6 bases short, with 14 bases between. This CDR3 comprises 14 residues. Here the CDR3 reads CSVERAGEENTIYF. CDR3 nucleotides: TGCAGCGTTGAAAGGGCAGGGGAGGAAAACACCATATATTTT.

The chain carries TRBV6-2 or TRBV6-3 and TRBJ2-4; a possible D gene is TRBD2 (5 bases). V lost 7 bases, J lost 0 bases, and 16 bases lay in between. This CDR3 contains 16 residues. From germline, CDR1 is MNHEY and CDR2 SVGEGT. CDR3 DNA sequence: TGTGCCAGCACCGATCGGCCGGCGGGAGCCAAAAACATTCAGTACTTC. Translation: CASTDRPAGAKNIQYF.

The chain uses TRBV5-6 and TRBJ1-2, with D tentatively TRBD1 (6 bases). V lost 1 base and J 4 bases, leaving 8 bases between the germline ends. In germline, CDR1 is SGHDT, CDR2 YYEEEE. The CDR3 runs 13 residues. CDR3 residues: CASSLWTAYGYTF. CDR3 nucleotide sequence: TGTGCCAGCAGCTTGTGGACAGCCTATGGCTACACCTTC.

This clonotype has ten or more counts. The chain uses TRBV19 and TRBJ2-2; 14 bases are a match to TRBD2. The CDR3 has 18 amino acids. V was pared by 4 bases and J by 7 bases, with 11 bases of the junction left unmatched. Germline V gene data show CDR1 as LNHDA and CDR2 as SQIVND (reference sequence). The CDR3 DNA is TGTGCCAGTAGTAGGGGACTAGCGGGGGTGAGCGCTGTCGGGGAGCTGTTTTTT. Translating gives CASSRGLAGVSAVGELFF.

Many counts were recorded for this clonotype. The chain has TRBV4-2 and TRBJ2-3, with TRBD2 identical over 15 bases. The CDR3 has 16 amino acids. The ends lost 8 bases at V and 3 bases at J; junction bases unmatched: 6. The germline V gene has CDR1 LGHNA and CDR2 YNFKEQ. The CDR3 sequence is CASSGLAGGGTDTQYF. The DNA for the CDR3 is TGTGCCAGCTCGGGACTAGCGGGGGGCGGAACAGATACGCAGTATTTT.

The chain links TRBV12-3 or TRBV12-4 to TRBJ1-4, with 7 bases that match TRBD1. The CDR3 runs to 15 residues. V was clipped by 5 bases and J by 0 bases; unmatched bases: 3. CDR3 sequence (DNA): TGTGCCAGCAGTCTTACAGGGGCAACTAATGAAAAACTGTTTTTT. Encoded protein: CASSLTGATNEKLFF.

In this sample, this clonotype turned up a few times. The chain couples TRBV28 to TRBJ2-3, with a tentative D call TRBD2 (7 bases). This CDR3 spans 16 amino acids. Looked up from germline, CDR1 is MDHEN and CDR2 is SYDVKM. Trimming shortened V by 1 base and J by 1 base, and 12 bases separated the two germline ends. Here the CDR3 DNA reads TGTGCCAGCAGTTTATTTAGGGGGGGACGCACAGATACGCAGTATTTT. Its translation: CASSLFRGGRTDTQYF.

The rearrangement links TRBV10-3 to TRBJ2-1; 14 nucleotides agree with TRBD2. The CDR3 runs 18 residues. Germline lookup yields CDR1 ENHRY and CDR2 SYGVKD. V was pared by 6 bases and J by 9 bases, with 16 bases of the junction left unmatched. The CDR3 region has the DNA TGTGCCATCAGGATACGAGGGACTAGCGGGGGCGTGGTGGGTGAGCAGTTCTTC. As protein: CAIRIRGTSGGVVGEQFF.

The CDR3 coding sequence is TGTGCCAGCTCACCACTGGTCTTGACGGCCGGGGATAATTCACCCCTCCACTTT. Its translation is CASSPLVLTAGDNSPLHF. The chain uses TRBV18 and TRBJ1-6; D gene uncertain. The CDR3 covers 18 residues. Looked up from germline, CDR1 is KGHSH and CDR2 is LQKENI. Trimming removed 1 base at V and 5 bases at J, with 18 bases between.

This clonotype was seen at least ten times. The V and J genes are TRBV6-4 and TRBJ1-1; weak D call: TRBD1 (5 bases). The germline V gene has CDR1 MRHNA and CDR2 SNTAGT. CDR3 length: 13 amino acids. The V end was cut by 3 bases, the J end by 4 bases, with 9 bases between. CDR3 loop: CASSEGAGTEAFF. CDR3 DNA: TGTGCCAGCAGTGAAGGGGCGGGCACTGAAGCTTTCTTT.

This clonotype was found a few times. This chain uses TRBV9 with TRBJ1-1, with a weak D call TRBD1 (5 bases). This CDR3 is built from 12 residues. Germline-derived CDR1 and CDR2 are SGDLS and YYNGEE. Trimming removed 3 bases at V and 11 bases at J, with 14 bases between. The chain's CDR3 is CASSETVEGAFF. CDR3 in DNA: TGTGCCAGCAGCGAGACGGTTGAGGGGGCTTTCTTT.

This clonotype was counted between two and nine times. The chain uses TRBV6-6 and TRBJ1-2, with D perhaps TRBD1 (6 bases). Germline CDR1 MNHNY, CDR2 SVGAGI (reference sequence). V was shortened by 5 bases and J by 6 bases, with 16 bases between the two germline ends. CDR3 size: 14 residues. The CDR3 here is CASSPPGGGDGYTF. The CDR3 nucleotides are TGTGCCAGCAGTCCCCCGGGGGGCGGTGATGGCTACACCTTC.

This clonotype was seen only a few times. J is TRBJ2-1 and V is TRBV7-3, with D perhaps matching TRBD1 or TRBD2 (6 bases each). This CDR3 has 14 residues. The germline V and J ends were trimmed by 5 bases and 6 bases, with 14 bases remaining between them. Per the germline V gene, CDR1 is SGHTA and CDR2 is FQGTGA. CDR3 sequence reads: CASSERGDVNEQFF. The CDR3 DNA reads as TGTGCCAGCAGCGAAAGGGGGGACGTCAATGAGCAGTTCTTC.

The chain has TRBV4-3 and TRBJ1-1, with D unresolved. The CDR3 has 16 amino acids. The V gene lost 0 bases and the J gene lost 1 base, with 12 bases spanning the gap. Germline V gene lookup returns CDR1 LGHNA and CDR2 YSLEER. CDR3 loop: CASSQDRNSRNTEAFF. CDR3 DNA sequence: TGCGCCAGCAGCCAAGATCGAAATTCAAGGAACACTGAAGCTTTCTTT.

This clonotype was found a few times. V usage is TRBV20-1 and J usage is TRBJ2-3, with 8 bases that match TRBD2. Germline CDR1 reads DFQATT; CDR2 reads SNEGSKA (reference sequence). CDR3 length: 16 amino acids. Trimming cost V 6 bases and J 0 bases; bases outside gene matches: 11. CDR3 nucleotides: TGCAGTGCCCCTAGTATAGCGGGGCGTAGCACAGATACGCAGTATTTT. Its protein product is CSAPSIAGRSTDTQYF.

By share, this clonotype ranks as medium-sized. The chain links TRBV6-4 to TRBJ2-2; D gene uncertain. V lost 2 bases, J lost 3 bases, and 4 bases lay in between. The CDR3 spans 13 residues. Germline V gives CDR1 MRHNA, CDR2 SNTAGT. CDR3 loop: CASSDRDTGELFF. The DNA for the CDR3 is TGTGCCAGCAGTGACAGGGACACCGGGGAGCTGTTTTTT.

This clonotype showed up just a few times. The CDR3 nucleotides read TGTGCCAGCAGCTTAGAGGGTGTGACTAGCGGGGGGCCCCGCCAAGAGACCCAGTACTTC. Its translation: CASSLEGVTSGGPRQETQYF. This chain uses TRBV7-2 with TRBJ2-5; 13 bases match TRBD2. V was clipped by 1 base and J by 1 base; unmatched bases: 12. Germline CDR1 reads SGHTA; CDR2 reads FQGNSA. The CDR3 sequence is 20 residues long.

There are a few counts of this clonotype. The CDR3 region is CASSFLGPQETQYF. The CDR3, as DNA: TGCGCCAGCAGCTTTTTGGGTCCCCAAGAGACCCAGTACTTC. V gene TRBV5-1 combines with J gene TRBJ2-5; no clear D. V shed 2 bases and J shed 1 base, with 9 bases lying between them. CDR3 size: 14 residues. In germline, CDR1 is SGHRS, CDR2 YFSETQ.

The rearrangement joins TRBV6-2 or TRBV6-3 to TRBJ1-5, with D uncertain. The CDR3 has 15 residues. Trimming pared 4 bases from V and 0 bases from J, leaving 10 bases between. The germline CDR1 and CDR2 sequences are MNHEY and SVGEGT. CDR3 DNA: TGTGCCAGCAGTTTCAGGTGGCTTAGCAATCAGCCCCAGCATTTT. This translates into CASSFRWLSNQPQHF.

This clonotype was picked up a small number of times. This chain joins TRBV20-1 and TRBJ2-3; perhaps TRBD2 as D (5 bases). This CDR3 spans 13 amino acids. Trimming cost V 4 bases and J 4 bases, with 12 bases left between them. Germline V CDR1 and CDR2: DFQATT, SNEGSKA (reference sequence). The DNA of the CDR3 is TGCAGTGCTACCGGGGTTCAGGCAGATACGCAGTATTTT. It encodes CSATGVQADTQYF.

This clonotype has at least ten counts. V usage is TRBV6-5 and J usage is TRBJ1-5, with D maybe TRBD1 (5 bases). Germline V gene sequence: CDR1 MNHEY, CDR2 SVGAGI. V was cut by 2 bases and J by 5 bases, with 7 bases left in between. The CDR3 loop spans 13 amino acids. The CDR3 DNA is TGTGCCAGCAGTTACAGGGGTGATCAGCCCCAGCATTTT. Its protein is CASSYRGDQPQHF.

The genes are TRBV7-2 and TRBJ2-1, with D unclear. The ends were cut back, 1 base at V and 4 bases at J, with 11 bases in the middle. CDR3 length: 15 residues. The germline V gene encodes CDR1 SGHTA and CDR2 FQGNSA. The CDR3 reads CASSLGPARYNEQFF. Here the CDR3 DNA reads TGTGCCAGCAGCTTAGGACCGGCCAGGTACAATGAGCAGTTCTTC.

The V and J genes are TRBV19 and TRBJ2-1, with D perhaps TRBD1 (5 bases). The CDR3 runs 14 residues. V lost 3 bases, J lost 3 bases, and 9 bases lay in between. Germline lookup yields CDR1 LNHDA and CDR2 SQIVND (reference sequence). CDR3 coding DNA: TGTGCCAGTAGTATGCAGGGAAACTACAATGAGCAGTTCTTC. Its protein is CASSMQGNYNEQFF. Drawing the rest from reference TRBV19 and TRBJ2-1, the complete variable domain is DGGITQSPKYLFRKEGQNVTLSCEQNLNHDAMYWYRQDPGQGLRLIYYSQIVNDFQKGDIAEGYSVSREKKESFPLTVTSAQKNPTAFYLCASSMQGNYNEQFFGPGTRLTVL.

The chain joins TRBV5-1 to TRBJ2-3; D may be TRBD1 or TRBD2 (5 bases each). Per germline, CDR1 SGHRS and CDR2 YFSETQ. Trimming removed 4 bases from V and 3 bases from J, with 15 bases in between. The CDR3 extends over 15 amino acids. In DNA form, the CDR3 reads TGCGCCAGCAGCCACGGGACGCCCCTGACAGATACGCAGTATTTT. Its protein is CASSHGTPLTDTQYF.

This clonotype has ten or more counts. The V gene is TRBV20-1, the J gene TRBJ2-7; D is ambiguous. V dropped 5 bases and J dropped 0 bases, with 14 bases sitting between them. The CDR3 runs to 14 residues. The V gene's germline CDR1 is DFQATT and CDR2 SNEGSKA (reference sequence). The CDR3 nucleotides are TGCAGTGCTCTGAGAGGTTTTAGCTCCTACGAGCAGTACTTC. Encoded protein: CSALRGFSSYEQYF.

This clonotype was seen more than once but under ten times. The chain has TRBV7-3 and TRBJ2-5, with D perhaps TRBD1 or TRBD2 (6 bases each). Germline V gives CDR1 SGHTA, CDR2 FQGTGA. V gave up 4 bases and J gave up 4 bases, with 16 bases separating them. The CDR3 is 15 amino acids. The CDR3 protein is CASSSSGGPIETQYF. In DNA, the CDR3 is TGTGCCAGCAGCTCCTCCGGGGGCCCTATAGAGACCCAGTACTTC.

V gene TRBV7-9 combines with J gene TRBJ2-7, with 7 positions matching TRBD1. CDR1 SEHNR and CDR2 FQNEAQ come from the germline V gene (reference sequence). This CDR3 comprises 13 residues. Losses at the gene ends were 4 bases for V and 3 bases for J; bases not matched to a gene: 3. CDR3 sequence reads: CASSSGTDYEQYV. CDR3 sequence (DNA): TGTGCCAGCAGCTCCGGGACAGACTACGAGCAGTACGTC.

This clonotype has at least ten counts. The chain recombines TRBV7-9 with TRBJ2-3; possible D gene TRBD2, 5 bases. The CDR3 totals 14 residues. CDR1 and CDR2 from the germline V gene are SEHNR and FQNEAQ (reference sequence). Trimming took 5 bases from V and 4 from J, leaving 13 bases between them. Here the CDR3 DNA reads TGTGCCAGCAGCCACGGAGAGAGGGCAGATACGCAGTATTTT. Amino acid sequence: CASSHGERADTQYF. Drawing the rest from reference TRBV7-9 and TRBJ2-3, the complete variable domain is DTGVSQNPRHKITKRGQNVTFRCDPISEHNRLYWYRQTLGQGPEFLTYFQNEAQLEKSRLLSDRFSAERPKGSFSTLEIQRTEQGDSAMYLCASSHGERADTQYFGPGTRLTVL.